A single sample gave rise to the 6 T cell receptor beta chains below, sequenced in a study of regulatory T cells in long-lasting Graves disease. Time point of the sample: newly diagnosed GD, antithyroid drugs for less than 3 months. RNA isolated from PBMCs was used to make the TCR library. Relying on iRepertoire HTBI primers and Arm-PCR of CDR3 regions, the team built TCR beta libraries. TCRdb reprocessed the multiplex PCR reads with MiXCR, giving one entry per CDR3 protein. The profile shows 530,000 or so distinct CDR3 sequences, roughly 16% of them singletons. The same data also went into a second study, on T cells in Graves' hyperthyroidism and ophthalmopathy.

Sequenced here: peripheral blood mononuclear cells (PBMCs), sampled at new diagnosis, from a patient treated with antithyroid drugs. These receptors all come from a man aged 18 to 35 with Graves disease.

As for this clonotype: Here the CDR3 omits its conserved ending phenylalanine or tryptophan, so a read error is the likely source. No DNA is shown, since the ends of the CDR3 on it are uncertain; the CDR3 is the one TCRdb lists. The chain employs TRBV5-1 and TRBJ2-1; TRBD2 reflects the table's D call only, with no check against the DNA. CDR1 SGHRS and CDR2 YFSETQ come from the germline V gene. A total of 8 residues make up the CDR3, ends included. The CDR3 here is CASRKTSY.

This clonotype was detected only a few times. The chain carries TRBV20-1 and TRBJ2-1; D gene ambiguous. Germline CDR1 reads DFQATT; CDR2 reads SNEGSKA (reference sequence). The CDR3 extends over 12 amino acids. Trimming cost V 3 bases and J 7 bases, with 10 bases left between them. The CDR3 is CSARETWNEQFF. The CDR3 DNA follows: TGCAGTGCTAGGGAAACCTGGAATGAGCAGTTCTTC.

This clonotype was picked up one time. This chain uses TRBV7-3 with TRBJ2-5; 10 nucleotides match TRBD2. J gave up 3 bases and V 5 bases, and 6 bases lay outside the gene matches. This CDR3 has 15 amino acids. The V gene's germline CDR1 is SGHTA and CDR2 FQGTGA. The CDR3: CASSIGLAEKETQYF. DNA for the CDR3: TGTGCCAGCAGCATCGGACTAGCGGAAAAAGAGACCCAGTACTTC.

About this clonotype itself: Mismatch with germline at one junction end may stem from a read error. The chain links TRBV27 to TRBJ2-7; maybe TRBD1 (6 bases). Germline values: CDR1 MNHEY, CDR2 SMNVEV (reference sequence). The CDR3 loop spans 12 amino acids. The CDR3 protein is CASRQVFDERYF. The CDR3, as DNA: TGTGCCAGTAGACAGGTATTCGACGAGCGGTACTTC.

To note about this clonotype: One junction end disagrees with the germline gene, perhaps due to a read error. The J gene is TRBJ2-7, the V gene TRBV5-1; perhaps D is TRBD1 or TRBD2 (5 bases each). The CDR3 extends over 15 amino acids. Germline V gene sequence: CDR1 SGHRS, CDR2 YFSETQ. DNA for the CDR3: TGTGCCAGCAGCCCTGGGACGGATAGCTCCTACGAGCAGTACTTC. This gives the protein CASSPGTDSSYEQYF.

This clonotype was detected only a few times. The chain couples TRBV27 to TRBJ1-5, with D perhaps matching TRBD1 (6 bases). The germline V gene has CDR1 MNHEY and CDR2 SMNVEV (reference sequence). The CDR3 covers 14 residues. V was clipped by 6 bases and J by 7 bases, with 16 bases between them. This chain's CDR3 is CASRGGQDGQPQHF. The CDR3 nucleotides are TGTGCCAGCAGGGGGGGGCAGGACGGACAGCCCCAGCATTTT.